These 24 T cell receptor beta chains were all obtained from the same sample, sequenced in a study of blood T cell repertoires in COVID-19 (dated by TCRdb to the early 2020s). Libraries were built with the immunoSEQ multiplex PCR assay. The table comes from immuneACCESS by way of TCRdb, which keeps in-frame sequences with V and J called. Part of the clones is missing from these tables; in studies checked, under half for an unresolved V gene and the rest for unknown reasons. The sample records about 200,000 clones, approximately 84% of which are singletons. The leading ten clones occupy roughly 4.5% of the sample. What was sequenced was peripheral blood. These receptors were obtained from a woman at least 80 years old with acute or convalescent COVID-19.

The chain employs TRBV6-5 and TRBJ1-2, with 11 bases fitting TRBD1. V shed 5 bases and J 3 bases; nucleotides not matched to a gene: 5. Germline V CDR1 and CDR2: MNHEY, SVGAGI. The CDR3 loop spans 15 amino acids. The CDR3 here is CASSIGQGAHYGYTF. In DNA form, the CDR3 reads TGTGCCAGCAGTATCGGACAGGGGGCACACTATGGCTACACCTTC.

For the CDR3, the DNA is TGTGCCAGCAGTGAAAGGTGGCAGCAGGTTTCTGGAAACACCATATATTTT. This codes for CASSERWQQVSGNTIYF. The chain couples TRBV6-1 to TRBJ1-3, with D hard to call. There are 17 residues in the CDR3. Germline-derived CDR1 and CDR2 are MNHNS and SASEGT. The ends were cut back, 2 bases at V and 1 base at J, with 15 bases in the middle.

This rearrangement joins TRBV24-1 to TRBJ1-6; D ambiguous. The germline V and J ends were trimmed by 7 bases and 10 bases, with 16 bases remaining between them. There are 14 residues in the CDR3. Germline assignment: CDR1 KGHDR and CDR2 SFDVKD. The CDR3 bases are TGTGCCACCAGCGGAGAAGGGAGGAACTCACCCCTCCACTTT. It encodes CATSGEGRNSPLHF.

The gene calls are TRBV5-8 and TRBJ2-3, with 11 bases aligning to TRBD2. This CDR3 has 14 residues. Germline CDR1 and CDR2: SGHTS and YDEGEE. The trim removed 10 bases at V and 8 bases at J, leaving 12 bases unmatched. DNA for the CDR3: TGTGCCCGGCCGCTAGCGGGAGGTGGCTTTACGCAGTATTTT. Translating it yields CARPLAGGGFTQYF.

The chain recombines TRBV10-3 with TRBJ2-7; TRBD1 matches 10 bases. V lost 6 bases to trimming and J lost 0 bases; unmatched junction nucleotides: 5. Germline V lookup: CDR1 ENHRY, CDR2 SYGVKD. The CDR3 is made up of 15 amino acids. The CDR3 bases are TGTGCCATCAGGGGACAGGGGATGGTCTCCTACGAGCAGTACTTC. Amino acid sequence: CAIRGQGMVSYEQYF.

This clone was detected once. V gene TRBV19 combines with J gene TRBJ2-3; 7 bases are a match to TRBD2. This CDR3 has 15 residues. Trimming cost V 2 bases and J 6 bases; bases outside gene matches: 8. Germline values: CDR1 LNHDA, CDR2 SQIVND (reference sequence). The DNA for the CDR3 is TGTGCCAGTAGTATAAGGTCCGGGGGGATCGATACGCAGTATTTT. Translation gives CASSIRSGGIDTQYF.

This chain uses TRBV7-2 with TRBJ2-5, with 8 positions matching TRBD2. With 4 bases clipped from V and 6 bases from J, the junction kept 10 bases outside the gene matches. Germline V gives CDR1 SGHTA, CDR2 FQGNSA. The CDR3 totals 15 residues. This chain's CDR3 is CASSSTAGAQKTQYF. CDR3 nucleotide sequence: TGTGCCAGCAGCTCTACAGCGGGAGCTCAGAAGACCCAGTACTTC.

The rearrangement joins TRBV7-2 to TRBJ2-5, with a possible D match to TRBD1 (5 bases). Trimming cost V 4 bases and J 11 bases, with 11 bases left between them. Germline-derived CDR1 and CDR2 are SGHTA and FQGNSA. The CDR3 loop spans 11 amino acids. Written as DNA, the CDR3 is TGTGCCAGCAGCTCCGGACAACGGCAGTACTTC. It translates to CASSSGQRQYF. The full variable domain, completed using reference TRBV7-2 and TRBJ2-5, is GAGVSQSPSNKVTEKGKDVELRCDPISGHTALYWYRQSLGQGLEFLIYFQGNSAPDKSGLPSDRFSAERTGGSVSTLTIQRTQQEDSAVYLCASSSGQRQYFGPGTRLLVL.

V is TRBV29-1 and J is TRBJ1-2; maybe TRBD1 (5 bases). This CDR3 comprises 13 residues. The germline V gene encodes CDR1 SQVTM and CDR2 ANQGSEA. Trimming removed 6 bases from V and 5 bases from J, with 16 bases in between. CDR3 sequence reads: CSVRESDGYGYTF. CDR3 DNA: TGCAGCGTCAGGGAATCCGACGGGTATGGCTACACCTTC.

The J gene is TRBJ2-3, the V gene TRBV9; possible D gene TRBD2, 6 bases. CDR1 and CDR2 (germline): SGDLS, YYNGEE. Trimming took off 0 bases at V and 5 bases at J, with 7 bases between the two ends. This CDR3 is 13 amino acids long. The CDR3 here is CASSVVTRDTQYF. The CDR3 DNA reads TGTGCCAGCAGCGTAGTGACTAGAGATACGCAGTATTTT.

The count of this clone is one. The chain recombines TRBV11-2 with TRBJ2-3; 8 bases match TRBD1. Germline CDR1 SGHAT, CDR2 FQNNGV. This CDR3 is 16 amino acids long. The J segment lost 2 bases and the V segment lost 2 bases, leaving 6 bases of the junction unmatched. As DNA, the CDR3 is TGTGCCAGCAGCTTAATTCAGGACAGGGCCACAGATACGCAGTATTTT. Translating it yields CASSLIQDRATDTQYF.

This rearrangement joins TRBV5-5 to TRBJ1-1; no clear D gene. Deletions cut 4 bases from V and 6 bases from J, with 10 bases between. Per germline, CDR1 SGHKS and CDR2 YYEKEE (reference sequence). This CDR3 is 12 amino acids long. The CDR3 is CASSRGSAEAFF. The CDR3 region has the DNA TGTGCCAGCAGCCGGGGAAGTGCTGAAGCTTTCTTT.

CDR3 DNA: TGTGCCAGCAGCTTGGGCGGGGTGATGAACACTGAAGCTTTCTTT. Its protein is CASSLGGVMNTEAFF. J is TRBJ1-1 and V is TRBV5-4; D gene unclear. V was clipped by 0 bases and J by 0 bases, with 9 bases between them. This CDR3 has 15 amino acids. Germline V gene lookup returns CDR1 SGHNT and CDR2 YYREEE (reference sequence).

The chain recombines TRBV4-1 with TRBJ2-3; the match to TRBD2 covers 8 bases. V dropped 4 bases and J dropped 6; count of bases not matched to a gene: 12. This CDR3 comprises 16 residues. Germline values: CDR1 MGHRA, CDR2 YSYEKL. CDR3 loop: CASSRGAGGARDTQYF. The DNA of the CDR3 is TGCGCCAGCAGCCGGGGGGCGGGAGGCGCCAGGGATACGCAGTATTTT.

This sequence joins TRBV6-2 or TRBV6-3 and TRBJ1-1; the D gene is possibly TRBD1 (5 bases). Trimming removed 4 bases at V and 6 bases at J, with 15 bases between. This CDR3 is 14 amino acids long. The germline V gene has CDR1 MNHEY and CDR2 SVGEGT. The CDR3 bases are TGTGCCAGCAGTTTGCTACAGGTCGGCGCTGAAGCTTTCTTT. Encoded protein: CASSLLQVGAEAFF.

As for this clone: At one end the junction does not follow the germline gene, possibly because of a read error. V usage is TRBV18 and J usage is TRBJ2-7; 15 nucleotides line up with TRBD2. Germline-derived CDR1 and CDR2 are KGHSH and LQKENI. The CDR3 runs 16 residues. CDR3 sequence reads: CASSPELWTSGRALYF. In nucleotides, the CDR3 is TGTGCCAGCTCACCGGAACTCTGGACTAGCGGGAGGGCTTTGTATTTC.

The V call is TRBV5-6, the J call TRBJ2-5; TRBD2 matches at 11 bases. V was pared by 4 bases and J by 9 bases, with 5 bases of the junction left unmatched. Germline lookup yields CDR1 SGHDT and CDR2 YYEEEE. The CDR3 totals 13 residues. The CDR3 sequence is CASSLRTSGSQYF. DNA of the CDR3: TGTGCCAGCAGCCTCCGGACTAGCGGGTCCCAGTACTTC.

The genes are TRBV19 and TRBJ1-5, with 10 bases identical to TRBD1. The CDR3 contains 16 residues. The V and J ends lost 4 bases and 7 bases, in that order; junction bases with no gene match: 10. CDR1 is LNHDA, CDR2 SQIVND, per germline (reference sequence). CDR3 nucleotides: TGTGCCAGTAGTACACCGGGACAGGGGTTTAAGCAGCCCCAGCATTTT. Translation: CASSTPGQGFKQPQHF.

The chain joins TRBV7-9 to TRBJ1-5, with 7 bases identical to TRBD1. V was pared by 4 bases and J by 2 bases, with 17 bases of the junction left unmatched. Germline lookup yields CDR1 SEHNR and CDR2 FQNEAQ (reference sequence). This CDR3 region has 19 residues. The CDR3 here is CASSSEGYFDREGNQPQHF. CDR3 nucleotide sequence: TGTGCCAGCAGCTCAGAGGGGTACTTCGACAGGGAAGGCAATCAGCCCCAGCATTTT. Full variable domain (missing parts from reference TRBV7-9 and TRBJ1-5): DTGVSQNPRHKITKRGQNVTFRCDPISEHNRLYWYRQTLGQGPEFLTYFQNEAQLEKSRLLSDRFSAERPKGSFSTLEIQRTEQGDSAMYLCASSSEGYFDREGNQPQHFGDGTRLSIL.

The sample holds many counts of this clone. V and J are TRBV28 and TRBJ1-5; 7 nucleotides agree with TRBD1. In germline, CDR1 is MDHEN, CDR2 SYDVKM. This CDR3 is 16 amino acids long. After removal of 5 bases from V and 4 bases from J, the junction contained 11 bases not matched to a gene. The CDR3, as DNA: TGTGCCAGCAGTCCCCTGGGATCAGGGGGAAATCAGCCCCAGCATTTT. Translating gives CASSPLGSGGNQPQHF.

The chain is built from TRBV7-8 and TRBJ2-3, with D hard to call. V dropped 8 bases and J dropped 4 bases, with 7 bases sitting between them. The CDR3 covers 11 residues. Per the germline V gene, CDR1 is SGHVS and CDR2 is FQNEAQ. The CDR3 spells CASQLSDTQYF. The CDR3 DNA is TGTGCCAGCCAGTTGTCAGATACGCAGTATTTT.

The gene calls are TRBV7-2 and TRBJ1-4; 9 nucleotides align to TRBD1. With V trimmed by 5 bases and J by 8 bases, 9 bases remained unmatched. The CDR3 is made up of 15 amino acids. Germline assignment: CDR1 SGHTA and CDR2 FQGNSA. The CDR3 spells CASSQAGTGREKLFF. CDR3 nucleotide sequence: TGTGCCAGCAGCCAAGCGGGGACAGGGAGGGAAAAACTGTTTTTT. The variable domain in full, completed from reference TRBV7-2 and TRBJ1-4, reads GAGVSQSPSNKVTEKGKDVELRCDPISGHTALYWYRQSLGQGLEFLIYFQGNSAPDKSGLPSDRFSAERTGGSVSTLTIQRTQQEDSAVYLCASSQAGTGREKLFFGSGTQLSVL.

CDR3 bases: TGTGCCAGCTCACCCAACAGGGTTGGCACAGATACGCAGTATTTT. Its protein product is CASSPNRVGTDTQYF. The chain joins TRBV18 to TRBJ2-3, with a tentative D call TRBD1 (6 bases). Trimming stripped 3 bases from V and 1 base from J, with 11 bases between. Per germline, CDR1 KGHSH and CDR2 LQKENI. The CDR3 runs 15 residues. Combining the CDR3 with reference TRBV18 and TRBJ2-3 gives the whole variable domain NAGVMQNPRHLVRRRGQEARLRCSPMKGHSHVYWYRQLPEEGLKFMVYLQKENIIDESGMPKERFSAEFPKEGPSILRIQQVVRGDSAAYFCASSPNRVGTDTQYFGPGTRLTVL.

The genes are TRBV3-1 (or the pseudogene TRBV3-2) and TRBJ2-7, with D possibly being TRBD2 (5 bases). Germline CDR1 is LGHDT and CDR2 is YNNKEL (reference sequence). The CDR3 contains 13 residues. V lost 0 bases, J lost 6 bases, and 9 bases lay in between. Here the CDR3 reads CASSQEIGSEQYF. The CDR3 nucleotides read TGTGCCAGCAGCCAAGAAATAGGGAGCGAGCAGTACTTC.